The 21 T cell receptor beta chains below were found in one sample sequenced in a study of T cell responses to AZD1222 COVID-19 vaccine. Data came from immunoSEQ multiplex PCR; TCRdb stores just in-frame clones and leaves some out. The sample includes about 120,000 clones, around 87% of them seen just once. Sequencing was performed on peripheral blood, taken 28 days after the second AZD1222 dose. These receptors were collected from an adult who received the AZD1222 COVID-19 vaccine.

This chain links TRBV28 with TRBJ1-5, with 8 nucleotides matching TRBD1. CDR1 is MDHEN, CDR2 SYDVKM, per germline. V shed 5 bases and J 5 bases; nucleotides not matched to a gene: 8. The CDR3 is made up of 15 amino acids. The CDR3 DNA sequence: TGTGCCAGCAGTCCTCGGACAGGGAAGGATCAGCCCCAGCATTTT. Translated: CASSPRTGKDQPQHF. Drawing the rest from reference TRBV28 and TRBJ1-5, the complete variable domain is DVKVTQSSRYLVKRTGEKVFLECVQDMDHENMFWYRQDPGLGLRLIYFSYDVKMKEKGDIPEGYSVSREKKERFSLILESASTNQTSMYLCASSPRTGKDQPQHFGDGTRLSIL.

The chain recombines TRBV5-1 with TRBJ2-5; D may correspond to TRBD1 or TRBD2 (6 bases each). Germline CDR1 is SGHRS and CDR2 is YFSETQ. CDR3 size: 15 residues. The V gene lost 0 bases and the J gene lost 2 bases, with 11 bases spanning the gap. The CDR3 reads CASSLAGGLQETQYF. CDR3 DNA sequence: TGCGCCAGCAGCTTGGCCGGGGGCCTACAAGAGACCCAGTACTTC.

The table lists this clone with a count of one. This chain links TRBV5-4 with TRBJ2-2; 7 nucleotides line up with TRBD1. CDR3 length: 14 amino acids. CDR1 SGHNT and CDR2 YYREEE come from the germline V gene (reference sequence). Losses at the gene ends were 3 bases for V and 6 bases for J; bases not matched to a gene: 5. In DNA form, the CDR3 reads TGTGCCAGCAGCTATTACAGGGGCGCCGGGGAGCTGTTTTTT. Its protein product is CASSYYRGAGELFF.

This chain joins TRBV10-1 and TRBJ2-7, with D maybe TRBD2 (6 bases). V lost 0 bases to trimming and J lost 4 bases, with 10 bases between them. This CDR3 spans 14 amino acids. Per germline, CDR1 WNHNN and CDR2 SYGVQD (reference sequence). As DNA, the CDR3 is TGCGCCAGCAGTGAGTCCGGAGGGATTTACGAGCAGTACTTC. Its protein product is CASSESGGIYEQYF.

In DNA form, the CDR3 reads TGTGCCAGTAGTCCCTCCGGGACAGGGATTAATCAGCCCCAGCATTTT. Translating it yields CASSPSGTGINQPQHF. J is TRBJ1-5 and V is TRBV19, with TRBD1 identical over 9 bases. Trimming removed 5 bases from V and 4 bases from J; junction bases left unmatched: 9. Looked up from germline, CDR1 is LNHDA and CDR2 is SQIVND (reference sequence). The CDR3 extends over 16 amino acids.

V and J are TRBV2 and TRBJ2-3, with 13 bases that match TRBD2. CDR3 length: 18 residues. Looked up from germline, CDR1 is SNHLY and CDR2 is FYNNEI. V was clipped by 5 bases and J by 0 bases; unmatched bases: 8. The CDR3 DNA reads as TGTGCCAGCAGTAGAAGACTAGCGGGGGGTCCTAGCACAGATACGCAGTATTTT. The encoded protein is CASSRRLAGGPSTDTQYF.

The CDR3 loop reads CASSPWGTGGAGANVLTF. In DNA, the CDR3 is TGTGCCAGCAGCCCCTGGGGGACAGGGGGAGCTGGGGCCAACGTCCTGACTTTC. V gene TRBV7-3 combines with J gene TRBJ2-6; 11 nucleotides align to TRBD1. Trimming took 5 bases from V and 2 from J; bases not matched to a gene: 8. This CDR3 comprises 18 residues. The germline CDR1 and CDR2 sequences are SGHTA and FQGTGA.

The chain has TRBV30 and TRBJ1-5; TRBD1 matches at 7 bases. Germline V gene lookup returns CDR1 GTSNPN and CDR2 SVGIG (reference sequence). This CDR3 spans 14 amino acids. Trimming took 1 base from V and 1 from J; bases not matched to a gene: 1. CDR3 amino acids: CAWSGGQSNQPQHF. CDR3 nucleotides: TGTGCCTGGAGTGGGGGACAGAGCAATCAGCCCCAGCATTTT.

The chain couples TRBV11-2 to TRBJ1-1; perhaps TRBD1 as D (6 bases). Trimming stripped 1 base from V and 0 bases from J, with 9 bases between. This CDR3 region has 15 residues. Germline CDR1 reads SGHAT; CDR2 reads FQNNGV. The CDR3 bases are TGTGCCAGCAGCTTAGTCGGGGGGCTGAACACTGAAGCTTTCTTT. It is translated as CASSLVGGLNTEAFF.

The V call is TRBV18, the J call TRBJ1-1; D not certain. The CDR3 contains 13 residues. V was cut by 0 bases and J by 0 bases, with 2 bases left in between. Looked up from germline, CDR1 is KGHSH and CDR2 is LQKENI. The CDR3 loop is CASSPPVNTEAFF. CDR3 DNA sequence: TGTGCCAGCTCACCACCGGTGAACACTGAAGCTTTCTTT. Complete variable domain (other parts from reference TRBV18 and TRBJ1-1): NAGVMQNPRHLVRRRGQEARLRCSPMKGHSHVYWYRQLPEEGLKFMVYLQKENIIDESGMPKERFSAEFPKEGPSILRIQQVVRGDSAAYFCASSPPVNTEAFFGQGTRLTVV.

The rearrangement joins TRBV6-5 to TRBJ1-1; D is unclear. V was pared by 8 bases and J by 6 bases, with 10 bases between. The CDR3 is 11 amino acids. Per germline, CDR1 MNHEY and CDR2 SVGAGI. CDR3 protein: CASSNEAEAFF. The CDR3 DNA sequence: TGTGCCAGCTCTAACGAGGCTGAAGCTTTCTTT.

The chain couples TRBV6-6 to TRBJ1-6; a weak D match, TRBD1 (6 bases). V was cut by 8 bases and J by 4 bases, with 18 bases left in between. There are 16 residues in the CDR3. CDR1 and CDR2 from the germline V gene are MNHNY and SVGAGI (reference sequence). CDR3 residues: CASRVGGRGYNSPLHF. In DNA, the CDR3 is TGTGCCAGCCGTGTAGGGGGGCGAGGGTATAATTCACCCCTCCACTTT.

V gene TRBV11-3 combines with J gene TRBJ1-5; D is possibly TRBD1 (5 bases). The CDR3 contains 13 residues. CDR1 and CDR2 (germline): SGHNT, YENEEA. V was clipped by 5 bases and J by 5 bases, with 10 bases between them. CDR3 nucleotide sequence: TGTGCCAGCAGCCCGGGACTCCATCAGCCCCAGCATTTT. It yields the protein CASSPGLHQPQHF.

The chain's CDR3 is CASSQDLARGAREKLFF. The CDR3 region has the DNA TGTGCCAGCAGCCAAGATCTTGCCCGAGGGGCGAGGGAAAAACTGTTTTTT. This chain connects TRBV4-2 to TRBJ1-4; tentatively, D is TRBD1 (5 bases). The CDR3 covers 17 residues. V was cut by 0 bases and J by 8 bases, with 19 bases left in between. Looked up from germline, CDR1 is LGHNA and CDR2 is YNFKEQ.

This clone appeared a few times. The CDR3 DNA reads as TGTGCCAGCAGTTTAAACCCCGCTATAGGATCCGAGCAGTACTTC. Amino acids: CASSLNPAIGSEQYF. The chain is built from TRBV28 and TRBJ2-7; no reliable D call. V was shortened by 2 bases and J by 6 bases, with 17 bases between the two germline ends. Germline V lookup: CDR1 MDHEN, CDR2 SYDVKM. The CDR3 contains 15 residues.

The chain's CDR3 is CAWSKPSQGTYGYTF. CDR3 in DNA: TGTGCCTGGAGTAAACCCTCCCAGGGGACCTATGGCTACACCTTC. The rearrangement links TRBV30 to TRBJ1-2; D perhaps matches TRBD1 (6 bases). The germline V gene has CDR1 GTSNPN and CDR2 SVGIG (reference sequence). Trimming pared 2 bases from V and 4 bases from J, leaving 17 bases between. The CDR3 contains 15 residues.

This chain joins TRBV15 and TRBJ1-5, with a tentative D call TRBD1 (6 bases). The V end was cut by 3 bases, the J end by 1 base, with 19 bases between. The CDR3 has 18 amino acids. Germline assignment: CDR1 LNHNV and CDR2 YYDKDF (reference sequence). The CDR3: CATSREYLQGISNQPQHF. The CDR3, as DNA: TGTGCCACCAGCAGGGAGTACCTACAGGGCATAAGCAATCAGCCCCAGCATTTT.

CDR3 nucleotide sequence: TGTGCCAGCAGTCCGGGGGAGAACACTGAAGCTTTCTTT. It translates to CASSPGENTEAFF. This sequence joins TRBV6-5 and TRBJ1-1, with D perhaps matching TRBD1 (5 bases). This CDR3 has 13 residues. Germline loops: CDR1 MNHEY, CDR2 SVGAGI. V was shortened by 5 bases and J by 1 base, with 8 bases between the two germline ends.

The chain is built from TRBV1 and TRBJ1-5; the tabulated D call, TRBD1, remains unverified against the DNA. TRBV1 represents a pseudogene. There are 15 residues in the CDR3. The DNA for the CDR3 is TGCACCAGCAGCCGAGGACAGGGGGCTATTCAGCCCCAGCATTTT. This sequence encodes CTSSRGQGAIQPQHF.

The chain has TRBV19 and TRBJ1-3, with D possibly being TRBD1 (5 bases). V lost 6 bases and J 0 bases, leaving 30 bases between the germline ends. CDR3 length: 21 amino acids. Germline-derived CDR1 and CDR2 are LNHDA and SQIVND (reference sequence). CDR3 DNA: TGTGCCAGTAGCCGGGAAAAGGGGCTGCCGATACTCGAAGTCTCTGGAAACACCATATATTTT. It yields the protein CASSREKGLPILEVSGNTIYF.

The chain links TRBV18 to TRBJ1-1; perhaps TRBD1 as D (5 bases). Germline-derived CDR1 and CDR2 are KGHSH and LQKENI. Deletions cut 5 bases from V and 4 bases from J, with 17 bases between. The CDR3 totals 15 residues. The CDR3 sequence: CASSANGGEGTEAFF. DNA of the CDR3: TGTGCCAGCTCAGCTAACGGGGGAGAGGGCACTGAAGCTTTCTTT.